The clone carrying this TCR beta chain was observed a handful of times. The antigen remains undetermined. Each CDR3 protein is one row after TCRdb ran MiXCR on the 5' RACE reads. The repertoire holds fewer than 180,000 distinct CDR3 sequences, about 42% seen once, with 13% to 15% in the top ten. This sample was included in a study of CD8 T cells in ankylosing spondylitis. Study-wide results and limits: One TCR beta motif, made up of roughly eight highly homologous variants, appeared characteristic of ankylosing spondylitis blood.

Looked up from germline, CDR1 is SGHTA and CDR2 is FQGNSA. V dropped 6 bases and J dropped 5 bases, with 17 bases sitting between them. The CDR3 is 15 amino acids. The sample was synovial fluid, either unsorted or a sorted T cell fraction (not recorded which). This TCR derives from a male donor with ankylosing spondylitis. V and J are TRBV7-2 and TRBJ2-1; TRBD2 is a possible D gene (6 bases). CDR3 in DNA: TGTGCCAGCAGTTGGGGTGGGGGGAGTAACAATGAGCAGTTCTTC. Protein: CASSWGGGSNNEQFF.